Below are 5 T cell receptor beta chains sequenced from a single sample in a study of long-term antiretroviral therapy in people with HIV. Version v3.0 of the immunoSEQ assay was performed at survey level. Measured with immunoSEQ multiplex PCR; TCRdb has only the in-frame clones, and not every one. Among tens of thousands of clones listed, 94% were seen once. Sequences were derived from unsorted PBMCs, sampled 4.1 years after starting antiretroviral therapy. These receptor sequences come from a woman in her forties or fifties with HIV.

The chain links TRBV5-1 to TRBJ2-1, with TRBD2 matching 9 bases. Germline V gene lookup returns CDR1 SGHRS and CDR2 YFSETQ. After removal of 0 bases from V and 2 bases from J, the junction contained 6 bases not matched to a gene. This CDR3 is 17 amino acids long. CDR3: CASSLEGGGAPYNEQFF. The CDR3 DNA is TGCGCCAGCAGCTTGGAGGGCGGGGGGGCCCCCTACAATGAGCAGTTCTTC.

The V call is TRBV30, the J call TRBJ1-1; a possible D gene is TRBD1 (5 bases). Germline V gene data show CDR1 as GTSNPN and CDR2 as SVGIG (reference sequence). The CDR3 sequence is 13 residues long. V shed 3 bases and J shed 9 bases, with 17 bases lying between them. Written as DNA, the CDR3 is TGTGCCTGGAGGGTGGGGACTAGACGGCAAGCTTTCTTT. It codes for CAWRVGTRRQAFF.

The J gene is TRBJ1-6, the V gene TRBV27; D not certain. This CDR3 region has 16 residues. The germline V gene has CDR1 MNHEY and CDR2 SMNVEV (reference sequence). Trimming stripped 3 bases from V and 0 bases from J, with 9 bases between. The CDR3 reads CASSFPPSSYNSPLHF. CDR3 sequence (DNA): TGTGCCAGCAGTTTTCCCCCGAGCTCCTATAATTCACCCCTCCACTTT.

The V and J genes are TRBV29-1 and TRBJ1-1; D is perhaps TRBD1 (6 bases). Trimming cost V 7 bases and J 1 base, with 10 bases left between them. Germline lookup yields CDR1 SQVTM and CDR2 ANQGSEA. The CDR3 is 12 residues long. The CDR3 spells CSGRQANTEAFF. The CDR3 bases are TGCAGCGGGAGACAGGCGAACACTGAAGCTTTCTTT.

The CDR3 DNA sequence: TGTACAATGGAAAGGAGGGGGGAGACCCAGTACTTC. It yields the protein CTMERRGETQYF. This sequence joins TRBV30 and TRBJ2-5, with D perhaps matching TRBD1 or TRBD2 (6 bases each). This CDR3 has 12 residues. CDR1 and CDR2 from the germline V gene are GTSNPN and SVGIG (reference sequence).